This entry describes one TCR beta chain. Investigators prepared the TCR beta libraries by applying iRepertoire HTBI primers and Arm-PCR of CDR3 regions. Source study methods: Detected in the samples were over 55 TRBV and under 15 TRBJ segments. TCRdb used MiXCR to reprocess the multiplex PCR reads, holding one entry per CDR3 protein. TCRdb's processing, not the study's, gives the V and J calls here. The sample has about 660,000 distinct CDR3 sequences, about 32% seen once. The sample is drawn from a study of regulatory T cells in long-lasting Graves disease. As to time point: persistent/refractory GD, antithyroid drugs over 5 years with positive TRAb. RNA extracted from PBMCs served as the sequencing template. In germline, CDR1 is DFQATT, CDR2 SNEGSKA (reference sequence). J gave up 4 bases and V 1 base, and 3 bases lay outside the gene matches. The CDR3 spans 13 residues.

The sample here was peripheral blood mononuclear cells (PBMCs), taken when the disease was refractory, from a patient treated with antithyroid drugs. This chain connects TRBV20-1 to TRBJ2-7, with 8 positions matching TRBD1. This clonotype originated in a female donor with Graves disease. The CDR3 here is CSARGTGLYEQYF. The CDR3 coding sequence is TGCAGTGCTAGAGGGACAGGGCTGTACGAGCAGTACTTC.